These 18 T cell receptor beta chains originate from one sample sequenced in a study of OX40 agonist ivuxolimab in advanced cancers. To prepare the library, the immunoSEQ multiplex PCR assay was applied. As stored in TCRdb, this immuneACCESS dataset retains in-frame rearrangements with V and J assigned. A fraction of the clones does not appear; measured against another copy, unresolved V genes explain less than half of the discrepancy, and the remainder lacks a known reason. This sample gives about 67,000 clones in total; around 87% of them show up just once. The top ten constitute under 4.5% of the sample. The sample here was CD4+ or CD8+ T cells sorted from blood, taken in a trial of the OX40 agonist ivuxolimab. The receptors were gathered from an adult with an advanced solid tumor such as melanoma, head and neck, liver or kidney cancer.

This sequence joins TRBV7-2 and TRBJ2-1; 7 nucleotides match TRBD1. CDR1 and CDR2 from the germline V gene are SGHTA and FQGNSA. CDR3 size: 14 residues. J lost 8 bases, V lost 2 bases, and 6 bases had no gene match. The CDR3 region has the DNA TGTGCCAGCAGCTTATTGACAGGGTCGGATGAGCAGTTCTTC. It translates to CASSLLTGSDEQFF.

The V call is TRBV6-6, the J call TRBJ2-7; D is possibly TRBD2 (6 bases). V was shortened by 3 bases and J by 6 bases, with 15 bases between the two germline ends. The CDR3 totals 14 residues. Per germline, CDR1 MNHNY and CDR2 SVGAGI (reference sequence). The DNA of the CDR3 is TGTGCCAGCAGTTATACTCACACTAGCCTCGAGCAGTACTTC. This translates into CASSYTHTSLEQYF.

CDR3 in DNA: TGCGCCAGCAGCCGGGGAGGTGGAGGGCTAACTAATGAAAAACTGTTTTTT. As protein: CASSRGGGGLTNEKLFF. This chain connects TRBV4-3 to TRBJ1-4; D is undetermined. Per germline, CDR1 LGHNA and CDR2 YSLEER. The CDR3 consists of 17 residues. V lost 4 bases and J 1 base, leaving 16 bases between the germline ends.

The gene calls are TRBV19 and TRBJ2-3, with TRBD1 identical over 12 bases. Germline V gives CDR1 LNHDA, CDR2 SQIVND (reference sequence). This CDR3 is built from 14 residues. The ends lost 8 bases at V and 5 bases at J; junction bases unmatched: 5. In nucleotides, the CDR3 is TGTGCCAGTGGGGGACAGGGGGCAGGAGATACGCAGTATTTT. It is translated as CASGGQGAGDTQYF.

The chain links TRBV7-2 to TRBJ1-6, with a tentative D call TRBD1 (6 bases). Trimming took 2 bases from V and 9 from J, leaving 11 bases between them. Germline V gives CDR1 SGHTA, CDR2 FQGNSA. The CDR3 contains 14 residues. In nucleotides, the CDR3 is TGTGCCAGCAGCTTACTGGGGGCCGGTTCACCCCTCCACTTT. Translated: CASSLLGAGSPLHF.

V usage is TRBV5-1 and J usage is TRBJ2-7; 10 bases align to TRBD2. The V gene's germline CDR1 is SGHRS and CDR2 YFSETQ. Trimming at V came to 2 bases and at J to 0 bases, leaving 2 bases not matched to a gene. CDR3 length equals 15 residues. The CDR3 nucleotides read TGCGCCAGCAGCTTACCTAGCGGGGGCTCCTACGAGCAGTACTTC. Translating it yields CASSLPSGGSYEQYF.

The V gene is TRBV27, the J gene TRBJ2-1; no clear D gene. Trimming left V 0 bases short and J 0 bases short, with 9 bases between. The CDR3 totals 16 residues. The germline V gene has CDR1 MNHEY and CDR2 SMNVEV (reference sequence). CDR3 loop: CASSLSGVFSYNEQFF. In DNA form, the CDR3 reads TGTGCCAGCAGTTTATCTGGGGTTTTCTCCTACAATGAGCAGTTCTTC.

The CDR3 DNA follows: TGTGCCGGGCGGGACTACGACACCGGGGAGCTGTTTTTT. Encoded protein: CAGRDYDTGELFF. This chain links TRBV28 with TRBJ2-2, with TRBD2 matching 7 bases. The CDR3 is 13 residues long. Trimming cost V 11 bases and J 3 bases; bases outside gene matches: 6. Germline CDR1 reads MDHEN; CDR2 reads SYDVKM.

The chain combines TRBV6-5 with TRBJ1-1; TRBD1 is a possible D gene (6 bases). This CDR3 has 14 residues. The V gene's germline CDR1 is MNHEY and CDR2 SVGAGI. Trimming left V 5 bases short and J 3 bases short, with 13 bases between. CDR3 amino acids: CASSPYQGHTEAFF. As DNA, the CDR3 is TGTGCCAGCAGTCCCTACCAGGGGCACACTGAAGCTTTCTTT.

The chain uses TRBV19 and TRBJ1-5, with TRBD1 matching 8 bases. CDR1 is LNHDA, CDR2 SQIVND, per germline (reference sequence). CDR3 length equals 13 residues. Unmatched junction bases numbered 5, after V lost 7 bases and J lost 6 bases. The CDR3 spells CASKGQEVQPQHF. CDR3 coding DNA: TGTGCCAGTAAGGGACAGGAGGTTCAGCCCCAGCATTTT.

The CDR3 DNA reads TGTGCCAGCAGCGGGACTAGCGTATACACAGATACGCAGTATTTT. Amino acid sequence: CASSGTSVYTDTQYF. The V and J genes are TRBV9 and TRBJ2-3; TRBD2 agrees at 9 bases. The CDR3 loop spans 15 amino acids. V dropped 3 bases and J dropped 2; count of bases not matched to a gene: 4. Germline CDR1 and CDR2: SGDLS and YYNGEE.

This clone was counted once. This rearrangement joins TRBV28 to TRBJ1-5; D remains unclear. The ends were cut back, 2 bases at V and 4 bases at J, with 9 bases in the middle. This CDR3 has 14 residues. Looked up from germline, CDR1 is MDHEN and CDR2 is SYDVKM. CDR3 region: CASSLPHRNQPQHF. In DNA form, the CDR3 reads TGTGCCAGCAGTTTACCCCATAGGAATCAGCCCCAGCATTTT.

The gene calls are TRBV28 and TRBJ2-1, with 14 bases identical to TRBD2. The V segment lost 7 bases and the J segment 10 bases; nucleotides outside the gene matches: 9. The germline gives CDR1 MDHEN, CDR2 SYDVKM. The CDR3 contains 15 residues. The CDR3 nucleotides are TGTGCCAGCATATCGTCCGGGACTAGCGGGAGCGAGCAGTTCTTC. Encoded protein: CASISSGTSGSEQFF.

J is TRBJ2-3 and V is TRBV30, with TRBD2 matching over 10 bases. The length of the CDR3 is 15 residues. J lost 7 bases, V lost 7 bases, and 14 bases had no gene match. Germline CDR1 GTSNPN, CDR2 SVGIG (reference sequence). DNA of the CDR3: TGTGCCTACGGACTAGCGGCCCCGCCCGGGCATACGCAGTATTTT. Its protein product is CAYGLAAPPGHTQYF. The full variable domain, with the rest looked up from reference TRBV30 and TRBJ2-3, is SQTIHQWPATLVQPVGSPLSLECTVEGTSNPNLYWYRQAAGRGLQLLFYSVGIGQISSEVPQNLSASRPQDRQFILSSKKLLLSDSGFYLCAYGLAAPPGHTQYFGPGTRLTVL.

For the CDR3, the DNA is TGTGCCAGCAGCCAGCCTGACCGCGACCTTGAAAAACTGTTTTTT. Its protein product is CASSQPDRDLEKLFF. This rearrangement joins TRBV4-2 to TRBJ1-4; D gene uncertain. V shed 3 bases and J shed 7 bases, with 15 bases lying between them. This CDR3 comprises 15 residues. Germline-derived CDR1 and CDR2 are LGHNA and YNFKEQ.

The rearrangement uses TRBV19 and TRBJ2-5; D gene ambiguous. Germline values: CDR1 LNHDA, CDR2 SQIVND (reference sequence). This CDR3 has 13 residues. The V end was cut by 10 bases, the J end by 2 bases, with 14 bases between. The CDR3 reads CATRGGRQETQYF. The CDR3 bases are TGTGCCACCCGAGGCGGTCGTCAAGAGACCCAGTACTTC. The full variable domain, its missing parts supplied by reference TRBV19 and TRBJ2-5, is DGGITQSPKYLFRKEGQNVTLSCEQNLNHDAMYWYRQDPGQGLRLIYYSQIVNDFQKGDIAEGYSVSREKKESFPLTVTSAQKNPTAFYLCATRGGRQETQYFGPGTRLLVL.

The J gene is TRBJ1-4, the V gene TRBV18, with no clear D. CDR1 and CDR2 (germline): KGHSH, LQKENI. CDR3 size: 13 residues. V was clipped by 3 bases and J by 11 bases, with 13 bases between them. The CDR3 DNA is TGTGCCAGCTCACCCGCCGAAGGGAGGAAACTGTTTTTT. Encoded protein: CASSPAEGRKLFF.

The chain has TRBV28 and TRBJ1-4; D is possibly TRBD1 (6 bases). CDR3 length: 13 amino acids. V dropped 6 bases and J dropped 6 bases, with 11 bases sitting between them. The V gene's germline CDR1 is MDHEN and CDR2 SYDVKM. CDR3 residues: CASRRGYHEKLFF. The CDR3, as DNA: TGTGCCAGCAGAAGGGGGTATCATGAAAAACTGTTTTTT.